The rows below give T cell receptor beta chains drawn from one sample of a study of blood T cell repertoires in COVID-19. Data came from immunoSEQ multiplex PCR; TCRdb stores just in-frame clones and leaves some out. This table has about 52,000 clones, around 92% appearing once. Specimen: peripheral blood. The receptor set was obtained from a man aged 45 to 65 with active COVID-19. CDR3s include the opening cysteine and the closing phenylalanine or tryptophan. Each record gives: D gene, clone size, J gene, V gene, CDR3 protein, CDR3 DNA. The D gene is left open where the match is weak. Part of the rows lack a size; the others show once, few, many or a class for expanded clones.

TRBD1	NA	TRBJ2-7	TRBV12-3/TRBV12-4	CASSRQGAYEQYF	TGTGCCAGCAGTAGACAGGGGGCCTACGAGCAGTACTTC
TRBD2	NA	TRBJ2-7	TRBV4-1	CASSQLGGGRVEQYF	TGCGCCAGCAGCCAATTGGGGGGAGGGAGGGTCGAGCAGTACTTC
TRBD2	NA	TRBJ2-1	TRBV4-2	CASSHFGAGDNNEQFF	TGTGCCAGCAGCCATTTTGGAGCGGGAGACAACAATGAGCAGTTCTTC
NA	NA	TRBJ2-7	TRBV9	CASSVGLAQREQYF	TGTGCCAGCAGCGTAGGTTTAGCCCAGCGCGAGCAGTACTTC
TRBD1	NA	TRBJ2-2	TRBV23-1	CASSQRTGSGTGGIGELFF	TGCGCCAGCAGTCAGCGAACGGGGTCCGGGACAGGGGGTATCGGGGAGCTGTTTTTT
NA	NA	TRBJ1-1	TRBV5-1	CASVLRPGSNTEAFF	TGCGCCAGCGTACTCCGCCCCGGGTCGAACACTGAAGCTTTCTTT
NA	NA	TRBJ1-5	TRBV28	CASSHDGGQPQHF	TGTGCCAGCAGCCACGACGGGGGTCAGCCCCAGCATTTT
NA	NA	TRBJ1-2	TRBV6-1	CASSEAWGGAFDYGYTF	TGTGCCAGCAGTGAAGCGTGGGGTGGGGCGTTCGACTATGGCTACACCTTC
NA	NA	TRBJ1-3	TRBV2	CASSKDGGSGNTIYF	TGTGCCAGCAGCAAGGACGGAGGTTCTGGAAACACCATATATTTT
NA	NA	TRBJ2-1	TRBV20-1	CSANDRASYNEQFF	TGCAGTGCTAATGACCGAGCCTCCTACAATGAGCAGTTCTTC
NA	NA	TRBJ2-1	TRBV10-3	CAISESRGQTYNEQFF	TGTGCCATCAGTGAGTCGCGAGGACAGACCTACAATGAGCAGTTCTTC
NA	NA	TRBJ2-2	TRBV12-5	CASGPGLMNTGELFF	TGTGCTAGTGGTCCGGGACTCATGAACACCGGGGAGCTGTTTTTT
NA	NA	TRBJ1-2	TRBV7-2	CASSLALGRGGSNYGYTF	TGTGCCAGCAGCTTAGCATTGGGTAGGGGAGGTAGCAACTATGGCTACACCTTC
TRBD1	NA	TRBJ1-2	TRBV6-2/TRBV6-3	CASSYPGTGQYGYTF	TGTGCCAGCAGTTACCCCGGGACGGGACAGTATGGCTACACCTTC
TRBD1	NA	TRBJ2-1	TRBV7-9	CASSLGQGADFWDNEQFF	TGTGCCAGCAGCTTAGGACAGGGGGCGGATTTTTGGGACAATGAGCAGTTCTTC
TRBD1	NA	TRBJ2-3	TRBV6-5	CASSPGTGITDTQYF	TGTGCCAGCAGCCCCGGGACAGGGATAACAGATACGCAGTATTTT
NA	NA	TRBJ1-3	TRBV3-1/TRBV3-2	CASSQRSHSGNTIYF	TGTGCCAGCAGCCAAAGGAGCCACTCTGGAAACACCATATATTTT
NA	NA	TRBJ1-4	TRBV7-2	CASSFGGTTNEKLFF	TGTGCCAGCAGCTTCGGGGGGACAACTAATGAAAAACTGTTTTTT
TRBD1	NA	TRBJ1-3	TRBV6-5	CASNRQGPSGNTIYF	TGTGCCAGCAATCGACAGGGGCCCTCTGGAAACACCATATATTTT
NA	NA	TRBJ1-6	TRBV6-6	CASTLEAINSPLHF	TGTGCCAGCACCCTAGAGGCCATAAATTCACCCCTCCACTTT
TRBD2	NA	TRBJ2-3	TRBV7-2	CASSYGAGVADTQYF	TGTGCCAGCAGCTATGGAGCGGGGGTGGCAGATACGCAGTATTTT
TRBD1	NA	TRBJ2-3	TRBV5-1	CASSVTGPDTQYF	TGCGCCAGCAGCGTGACAGGGCCGGATACGCAGTATTTT
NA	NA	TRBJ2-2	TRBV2	CASSEAGLTGELFF	TGTGCCAGCAGTGAGGCGGGGTTGACCGGGGAGCTGTTTTTT
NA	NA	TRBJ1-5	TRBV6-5	CASRLDSDSNQPQHF	TGTGCCAGCAGGCTAGACAGTGATAGCAATCAGCCCCAGCATTTT
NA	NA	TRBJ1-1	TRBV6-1	CASSENWNTEAFF	TGTGCCAGCAGTGAAAACTGGAACACTGAAGCTTTCTTT
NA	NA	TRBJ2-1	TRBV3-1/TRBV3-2	CASSRTRGGLAINNEQFF	TGTGCCAGCAGCCGTACCCGGGGTGGCCTAGCGATCAACAATGAGCAGTTCTTC
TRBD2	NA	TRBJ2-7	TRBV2	CASSEVRGEYF	TGTGCCAGCAGTGAAGTTCGGGGGGAGTACTTC
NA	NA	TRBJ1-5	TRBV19	CASSISGGGSNQPQHF	TGTGCCAGTAGTATTTCGGGGGGAGGATCCAATCAGCCCCAGCATTTT
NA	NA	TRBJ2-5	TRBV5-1	CASSLYRYQETQYF	TGCGCCAGCAGCCTATACAGGTACCAAGAGACCCAGTACTTC
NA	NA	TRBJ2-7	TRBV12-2	CASRARRTSGNPRSSYEQYF	TGTGCAAGTCGCGCACGACGGACTAGCGGGAACCCTAGGAGCTCCTACGAGCAGTACTTC
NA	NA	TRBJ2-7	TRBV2	CASRTGTSFYEQYF	TGTGCCAGCAGAACCGGGACAAGTTTCTACGAGCAGTACTTC
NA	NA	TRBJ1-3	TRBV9	CASSEHQGLSGNTIYF	TGTGCCAGCAGCGAACATCAGGGGCTCTCTGGAAACACCATATATTTT
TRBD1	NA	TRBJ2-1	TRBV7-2	CASSLDRQGPNEQFF	TGTGCCAGCAGCTTAGACAGACAGGGCCCAAATGAGCAGTTCTTC
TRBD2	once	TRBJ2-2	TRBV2	CASSRTSSGELFF	TGTGCCAGCAGCAGGACTAGCTCTGGGGAGCTGTTTTTT
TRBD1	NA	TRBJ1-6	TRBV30	CAWSAGQGNSPLHF	TGTGCCTGGAGCGCGGGACAGGGAAATTCACCCCTCCACTTT
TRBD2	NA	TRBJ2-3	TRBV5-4	CASSYTSGGTDTQYF	TGTGCCAGCAGCTATACTAGCGGGGGGACAGATACGCAGTATTTT
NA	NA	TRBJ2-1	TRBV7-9	CASSPLFYTNEQFF	TGTGCCAGCAGCCCACTATTTTACACCAATGAGCAGTTCTTC
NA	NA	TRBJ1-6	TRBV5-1	CASSYSRQANSPLHF	TGCGCCAGCAGCTATTCCCGCCAAGCAAATTCACCCCTCCACTTT
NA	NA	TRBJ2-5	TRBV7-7	CASSLRASSQETQYF	TGTGCCAGCAGCCTCCGGGCTAGCAGCCAAGAGACCCAGTACTTC
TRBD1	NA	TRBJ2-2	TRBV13	CASSYGTGGPGELFF	TGTGCCAGCAGCTACGGGACAGGGGGCCCCGGGGAGCTGTTTTTT
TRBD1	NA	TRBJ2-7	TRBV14	CASSQTGVHEQYF	TGTGCCAGCAGCCAGACAGGGGTCCACGAGCAGTACTTC
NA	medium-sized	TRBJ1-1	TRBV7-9	CASSLGSGSEAFF	TGTGCCAGCAGCTTAGGATCGGGGTCTGAAGCTTTCTTT
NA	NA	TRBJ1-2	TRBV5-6	CASSLGGRNYGYTF	TGTGCCAGCAGCTTGGGTGGCAGGAACTATGGCTACACCTTC
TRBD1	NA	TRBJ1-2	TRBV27	CASSLRQGYLISYTF	TGTGCCAGCAGTCTTCGACAGGGCTACCTTATCAGCTACACCTTC
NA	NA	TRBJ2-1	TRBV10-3	CAISGTIYNEQFF	TGTGCCATCAGTGGGACTATATACAATGAGCAGTTCTTC
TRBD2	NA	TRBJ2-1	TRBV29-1	CSLRPSGPNEQFF	TGCAGCCTTAGACCTAGCGGACCCAATGAGCAGTTCTTC
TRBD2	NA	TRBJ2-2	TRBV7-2	CASSLRRAGGLTGELFF	TGTGCCAGCAGCTTACGTCGAGCGGGGGGGCTTACCGGGGAGCTGTTTTTT